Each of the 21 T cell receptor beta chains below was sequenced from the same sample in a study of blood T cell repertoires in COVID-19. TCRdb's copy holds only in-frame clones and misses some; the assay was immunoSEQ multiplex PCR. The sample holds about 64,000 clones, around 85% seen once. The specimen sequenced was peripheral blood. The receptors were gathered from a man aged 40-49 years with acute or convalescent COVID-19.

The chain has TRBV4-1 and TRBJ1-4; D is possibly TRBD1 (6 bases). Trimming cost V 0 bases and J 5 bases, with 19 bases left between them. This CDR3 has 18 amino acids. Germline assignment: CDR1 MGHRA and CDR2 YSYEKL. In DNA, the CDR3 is TGCGCCAGCAGCCAAGAAGGCTCTCAGGGGTCTGGGAATGAAAAACTGTTTTTT. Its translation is CASSQEGSQGSGNEKLFF.

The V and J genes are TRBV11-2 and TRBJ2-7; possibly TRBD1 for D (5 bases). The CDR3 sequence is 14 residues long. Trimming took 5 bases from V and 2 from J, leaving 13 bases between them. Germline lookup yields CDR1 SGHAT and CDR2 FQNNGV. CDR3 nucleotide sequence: TGTGCCAGCAGCCGCTACAGGAATACCTACGAGCAGTACTTC. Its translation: CASSRYRNTYEQYF.

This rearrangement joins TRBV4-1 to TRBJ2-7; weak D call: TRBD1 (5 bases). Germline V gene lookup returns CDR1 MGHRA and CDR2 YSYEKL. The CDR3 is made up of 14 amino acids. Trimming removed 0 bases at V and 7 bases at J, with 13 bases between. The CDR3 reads CASSQDSTVWEQYF. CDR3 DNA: TGCGCCAGCAGCCAAGATTCGACAGTCTGGGAGCAGTACTTC.

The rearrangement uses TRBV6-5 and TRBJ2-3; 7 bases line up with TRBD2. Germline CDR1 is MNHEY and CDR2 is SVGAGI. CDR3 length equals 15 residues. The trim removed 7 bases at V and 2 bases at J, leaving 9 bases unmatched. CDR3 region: CASTYLAADTDTQYF. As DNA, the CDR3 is TGTGCCAGCACCTATCTAGCGGCGGACACAGATACGCAGTATTTT.

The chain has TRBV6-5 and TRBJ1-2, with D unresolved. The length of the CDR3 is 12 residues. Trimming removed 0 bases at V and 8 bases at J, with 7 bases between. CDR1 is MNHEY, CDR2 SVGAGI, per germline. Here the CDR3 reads CASSYSSAGYTF. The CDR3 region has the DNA TGTGCCAGCAGTTACTCCTCAGCGGGCTACACCTTC.

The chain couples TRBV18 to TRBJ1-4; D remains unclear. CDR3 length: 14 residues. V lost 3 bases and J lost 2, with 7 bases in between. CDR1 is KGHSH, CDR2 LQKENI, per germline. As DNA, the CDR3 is TGTGCCAGCTCACCTACGGGGACTAATGAAAAACTGTTTTTT. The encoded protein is CASSPTGTNEKLFF.

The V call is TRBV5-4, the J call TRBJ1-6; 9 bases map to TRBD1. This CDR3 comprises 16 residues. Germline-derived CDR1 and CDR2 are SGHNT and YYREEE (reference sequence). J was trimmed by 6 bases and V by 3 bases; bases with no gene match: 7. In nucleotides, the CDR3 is TGTGCCAGCAGCTCTATGGACAGGGGTTCTAATTCACCCCTCCACTTT. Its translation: CASSSMDRGSNSPLHF.

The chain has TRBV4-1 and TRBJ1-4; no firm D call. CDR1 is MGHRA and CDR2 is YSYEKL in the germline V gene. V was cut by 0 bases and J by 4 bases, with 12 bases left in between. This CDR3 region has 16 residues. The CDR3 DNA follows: TGCGCCAGCAGCCAAGATCATAAACTGATTAATGAAAAACTGTTTTTT. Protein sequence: CASSQDHKLINEKLFF.

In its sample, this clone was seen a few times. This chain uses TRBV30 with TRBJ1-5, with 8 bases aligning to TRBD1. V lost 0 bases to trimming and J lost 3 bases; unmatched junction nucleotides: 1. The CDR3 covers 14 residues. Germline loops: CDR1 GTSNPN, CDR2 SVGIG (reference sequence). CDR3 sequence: CAWSVQGDNQPQHF. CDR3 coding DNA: TGTGCCTGGAGTGTACAGGGGGACAATCAGCCCCAGCATTTT.

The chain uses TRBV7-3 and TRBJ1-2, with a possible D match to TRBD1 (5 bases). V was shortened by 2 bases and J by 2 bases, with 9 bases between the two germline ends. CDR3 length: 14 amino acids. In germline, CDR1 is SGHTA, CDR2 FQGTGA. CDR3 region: CASSLDRTNYGYTF. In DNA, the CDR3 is TGTGCCAGCAGCTTAGACAGAACGAACTATGGCTACACCTTC.

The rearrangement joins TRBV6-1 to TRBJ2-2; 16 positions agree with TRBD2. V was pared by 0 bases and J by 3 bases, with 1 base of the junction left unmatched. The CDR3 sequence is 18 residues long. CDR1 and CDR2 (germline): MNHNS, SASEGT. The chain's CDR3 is CASSEAGLAGGDTGELFF. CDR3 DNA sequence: TGTGCCAGCAGTGAAGCGGGACTAGCGGGGGGGGACACCGGGGAGCTGTTTTTT.

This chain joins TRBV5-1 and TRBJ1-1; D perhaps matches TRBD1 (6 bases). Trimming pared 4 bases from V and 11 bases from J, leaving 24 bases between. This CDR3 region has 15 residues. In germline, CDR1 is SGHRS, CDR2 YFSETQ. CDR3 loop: CASSPGTPSVGNAFF. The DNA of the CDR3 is TGCGCCAGCAGCCCCGGGACACCGTCAGTGGGTAACGCTTTCTTT.

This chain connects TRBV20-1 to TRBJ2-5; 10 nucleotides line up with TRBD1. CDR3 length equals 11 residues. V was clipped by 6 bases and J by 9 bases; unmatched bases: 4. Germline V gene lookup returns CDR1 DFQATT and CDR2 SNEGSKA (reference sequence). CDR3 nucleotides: TGCAGTGCAACCGGGACAGGGGCCCAGTACTTC. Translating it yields CSATGTGAQYF.

This chain's CDR3 is CASSATGWGEGYTF. For the CDR3, the DNA is TGCGCCAGCAGCGCCACAGGGTGGGGCGAGGGCTACACCTTC. The genes are TRBV4-1 and TRBJ1-2, with D maybe TRBD1 (6 bases). CDR3 length equals 14 residues. Trimming shortened V by 5 bases and J by 8 bases, and 18 bases separated the two germline ends. Germline assignment: CDR1 MGHRA and CDR2 YSYEKL.

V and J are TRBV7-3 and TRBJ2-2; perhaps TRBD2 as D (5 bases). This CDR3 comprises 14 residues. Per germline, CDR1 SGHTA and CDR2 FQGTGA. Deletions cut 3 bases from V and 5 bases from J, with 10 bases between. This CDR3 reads CASSLAGGTGELFF. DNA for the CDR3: TGTGCCAGCAGCTTGGCGGGCGGGACCGGGGAGCTGTTTTTT.

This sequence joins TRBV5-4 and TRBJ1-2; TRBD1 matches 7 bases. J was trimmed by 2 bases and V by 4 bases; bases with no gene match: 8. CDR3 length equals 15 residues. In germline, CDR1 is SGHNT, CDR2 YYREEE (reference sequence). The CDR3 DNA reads TGTGCCAGCAGCCTCCCTCGAGGGGGCAACTATGGCTACACCTTC. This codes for CASSLPRGGNYGYTF.

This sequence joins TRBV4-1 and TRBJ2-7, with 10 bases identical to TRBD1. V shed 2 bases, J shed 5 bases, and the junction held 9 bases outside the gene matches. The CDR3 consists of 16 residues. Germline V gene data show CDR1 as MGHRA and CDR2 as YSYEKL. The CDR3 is CASSQNPGQGFDEQYF. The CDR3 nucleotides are TGCGCCAGCAGCCAAAACCCGGGACAGGGGTTCGACGAGCAGTACTTC.

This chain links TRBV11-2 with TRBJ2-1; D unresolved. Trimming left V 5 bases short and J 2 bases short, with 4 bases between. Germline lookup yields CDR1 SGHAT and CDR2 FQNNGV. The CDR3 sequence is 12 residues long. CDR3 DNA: TGTGCCAGCAGCGGGCCCTACAATGAGCAGTTCTTC. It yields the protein CASSGPYNEQFF.

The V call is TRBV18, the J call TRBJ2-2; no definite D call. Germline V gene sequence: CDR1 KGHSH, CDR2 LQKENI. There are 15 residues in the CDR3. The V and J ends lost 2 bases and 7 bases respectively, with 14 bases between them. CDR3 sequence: CASSPGSTGVGELFF. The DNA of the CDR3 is TGTGCCAGCTCACCAGGAAGCACGGGTGTCGGGGAGCTGTTTTTT.

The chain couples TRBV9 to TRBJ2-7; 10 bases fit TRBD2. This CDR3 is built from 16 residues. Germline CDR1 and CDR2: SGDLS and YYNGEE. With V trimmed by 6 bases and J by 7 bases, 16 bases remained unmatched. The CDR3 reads CASTQGSGGPRREQYF. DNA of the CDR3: TGTGCCAGCACCCAGGGTAGCGGGGGGCCCCGAAGGGAGCAGTACTTC.

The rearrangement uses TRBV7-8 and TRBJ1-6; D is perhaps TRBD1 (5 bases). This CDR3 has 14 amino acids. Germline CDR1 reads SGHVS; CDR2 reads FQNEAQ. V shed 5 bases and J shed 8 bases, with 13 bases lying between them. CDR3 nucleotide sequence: TGTGCCAGCAGCCCCCCGGGGGATCATTCACCCCTCCACTTT. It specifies CASSPPGDHSPLHF. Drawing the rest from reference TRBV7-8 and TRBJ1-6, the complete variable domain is GAGVSQSPRYKVAKRGQDVALRCDPISGHVSLFWYQQALGQGPEFLTYFQNEAQLDKSGLPSDRFFAERPEGSVSTLKIQRTQQEDSAVYLCASSPPGDHSPLHFGNGTRLTVT.